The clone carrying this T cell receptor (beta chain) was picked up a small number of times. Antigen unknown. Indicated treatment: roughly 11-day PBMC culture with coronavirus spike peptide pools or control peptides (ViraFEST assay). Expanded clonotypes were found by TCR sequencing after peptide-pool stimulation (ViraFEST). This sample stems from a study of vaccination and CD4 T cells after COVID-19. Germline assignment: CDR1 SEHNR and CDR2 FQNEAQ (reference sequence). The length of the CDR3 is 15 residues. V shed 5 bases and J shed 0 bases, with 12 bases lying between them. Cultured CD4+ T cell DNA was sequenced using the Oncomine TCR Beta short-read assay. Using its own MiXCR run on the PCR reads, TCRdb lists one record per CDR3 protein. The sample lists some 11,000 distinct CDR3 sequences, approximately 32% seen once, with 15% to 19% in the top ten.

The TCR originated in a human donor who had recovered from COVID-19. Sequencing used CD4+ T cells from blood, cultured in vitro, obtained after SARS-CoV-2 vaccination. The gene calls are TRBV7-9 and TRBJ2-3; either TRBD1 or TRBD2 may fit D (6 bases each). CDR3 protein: CASSRRGDSTDTQYF. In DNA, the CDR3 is TGTGCCAGCAGCAGAAGGGGGGACAGCACAGATACGCAGTATTTT.